This T cell receptor (beta chain) was recovered during a study of T cell responses to AZD1222 COVID-19 vaccine. Findings and caveats of the study: Regions 160-218 and 743-854 held dominance among vaccine-associated CD4 TCRs, which spanned spike. Baseline serostatus was positive in only a handful of AZD1222 recipients. In a largely white British group with more females than males, clonal diversity was possibly underestimated.

Losses at the gene ends were 6 bases for V and 5 bases for J; bases not matched to a gene: 6. Germline lookup yields CDR1 SNHLY and CDR2 FYNNEI. The CDR3 extends over 13 amino acids. With respect to this clone: What it binds is unknown.

Here immunoSEQ multiplex PCR was the method, and the copy in TCRdb shows in-frame clones only, minus some. The sample shows 95,000 to 150,000 clones, 92% of them seen only once. The material was peripheral blood, obtained 28 days after the second AZD1222 dose. The V and J genes are TRBV2 and TRBJ1-1, with 7 bases fitting TRBD1. This receptor was identified in an adult who received the AZD1222 COVID-19 vaccine. CDR3 residues: CASSRGSETEAFF. In nucleotides, the CDR3 is TGTGCCAGCAGCAGGGGGTCGGAGACTGAAGCTTTCTTT.